This passage covers 11 T cell receptor beta chains from one sample sequenced in a study of molecular identifiers for immune sequencing clone quantification (dated by TCRdb to the late 2010s). Library prep was done by PCR. The sequencing machine was an Illumina HiSeq 4000. TCRdb trimmed the raw reads at Q25, called clones with MiXCR and kept productive beta chains. Identical CDR3 protein sequences are pooled into one entry, listed with their most common genes and DNA. This sample is represented by approximately 54,000 distinct CDR3 sequences; around 25% of them were singletons. The leading ten clones occupy 1.5% to 2% of the sample. Sequencing was carried out using naive CD8+ T cells from blood, with Jurkat cell RNA spiked in. This specimen's cell subset or site label, per the study, means: FACS-sorted CD8+CD4-CCR7+CD45RA+ naive T cells. These receptors all stem from a human donor in good health. Some libraries in this study had Jurkat cell RNA spiked in.

This clonotype was seen ten or more times. CDR3 region: CASSLGQLGEQYF. The DNA for the CDR3 is TGTGCCAGCAGTTTAGGGCAGCTGGGCGAGCAGTACTTC. The chain is built from TRBV12-3 or TRBV12-4 and TRBJ2-7; D is uncertain. The length of the CDR3 is 13 residues. The ends were cut back, 1 base at V and 6 bases at J, with 10 bases in the middle.

Concerning this clonotype itself: This may come from a read error, since a much larger clone is one base off. The genes are TRBV14 and TRBJ2-7, with 12 bases lining up with TRBD2. The V gene's germline CDR1 is SGHDN and CDR2 FVKESK. This CDR3 has 16 residues. The CDR3 reads CASIQGNLAGGYEQYF. The CDR3 DNA follows: TGTGCCAGCATCCAAGGAAACCTAGCGGGAGGGTACGAGCAGTACTTC. The full variable domain, rest sourced from reference TRBV14 and TRBJ2-7, is EAGVTQFPSHSVIEKGQTVTLRCDPISGHDNLYWYRRVMGKEIKFLLHFVKESKQDESGMPNNRFLAERTGGTYSTLKVQPAELEDSGVYFCASIQGNLAGGYEQYFGPGTRLTVT.

This clonotype was seen repeatedly, ten times or more. The chain has TRBV21-1 and TRBJ2-3; TRBD1, the D gene given by the table, was not confirmed from the DNA. TRBV21-1 is classified as a pseudogene. The CDR3 totals 16 residues. The CDR3 loop reads CASTPDPGGATDTQYF. The CDR3 DNA reads TGTGCCAGCACCCCGGACCCAGGGGGCGCGACAGATACGCAGTATTTT.

In this sample, this clonotype turned up many times. The J gene is TRBJ1-2, the V gene TRBV12-3 or TRBV12-4; D remains ambiguous. Trimming took 0 bases from V and 0 from J, leaving 8 bases between them. The CDR3 is 15 residues long. The chain's CDR3 is CASSLAVLANYGYTF. CDR3 bases: TGTGCCAGCAGTTTAGCGGTACTAGCTAACTATGGCTACACCTTC.

This chain links TRBV14 with TRBJ2-3, with D perhaps matching TRBD1 (5 bases). V lost 1 base, J lost 0 bases, and 8 bases lay in between. The CDR3 loop spans 15 amino acids. Looked up from germline, CDR1 is SGHDN and CDR2 is FVKESK. This CDR3 is CASSQGQISTDTQYF. CDR3 nucleotide sequence: TGTGCCAGCAGCCAAGGACAGATAAGCACAGATACGCAGTATTTT.

As concerns this clonotype: This may be a read error: a much more frequent sequence differs by one nucleotide. The J gene is TRBJ2-7, the V gene TRBV14, with TRBD2 matching over 10 bases. This CDR3 is built from 15 residues. Germline V gene data show CDR1 as SGHDN and CDR2 as FVKESK. CDR3 bases: TGTGCCAGCAGCCTGGACTGGACTAGCGGATACGAGCAGCACTTC. It yields the protein CASSLDWTSGYEQHF.

This clonotype came up many times. J is TRBJ2-7 and V is TRBV7-9, with TRBD2 identical over 10 bases. Germline CDR1 reads SEHNR; CDR2 reads FQNEAQ (reference sequence). CDR3 length: 16 residues. Losses at the gene ends were 5 bases for V and 4 bases for J; bases not matched to a gene: 11. The CDR3 sequence: CASSLIAGGTPYEQYF. CDR3 DNA sequence: TGTGCCAGCAGCCTGATAGCGGGAGGTACCCCGTACGAGCAGTACTTC.

The sample holds many counts of this clonotype. The rearrangement uses TRBV14 and TRBJ2-7; 7 positions match TRBD1. Germline-derived CDR1 and CDR2 are SGHDN and FVKESK. V lost 3 bases to trimming and J lost 3 bases; unmatched junction nucleotides: 8. This CDR3 has 15 residues. CDR3 sequence (DNA): TGTGCCAGCAGCCACCCGGGACAGCGGATCTACGAGCAGTACTTC. Its translation: CASSHPGQRIYEQYF.

Comments on this clonotype: It may be a read error: a sequence one base away is much more abundant. The chain is built from TRBV27 and TRBJ2-3, with D uncertain. Deletions cut 1 base from V and 3 bases from J, with 8 bases between. The germline CDR1 and CDR2 sequences are MNHEY and SMNVEV (reference sequence). The CDR3 contains 14 residues. Here the CDR3 DNA reads TGTGCCAGCAGTTTATTGACTCATACAGATACGCAGTATTTT. Protein product: CASSLLTHTDTQYF.

Notes on this clonotype: A much larger clonotype is one base distant, so this may be a read error. The gene calls are TRBV5-3 and TRBJ2-7; D is unresolved. TRBV5-3 is an open reading frame, and its role is uncertain. The CDR3 loop spans 12 amino acids. Trimming took 10 bases from V and 5 from J, leaving 16 bases between them. The DNA of the CDR3 is TGTGCCTGCAGCTTATCCGGGCACGAGCAGTACTTC. Translating it yields CACSLSGHEQYF.

This clonotype was observed at least ten times. This chain uses TRBV7-8 with TRBJ1-4, with D unresolved. This CDR3 is built from 15 residues. Germline lookup yields CDR1 SGHVS and CDR2 FQNEAQ. V was trimmed by 6 bases and J by 0 bases, leaving 11 bases between them. The CDR3 region is CASRPNLATNEKLFF. The CDR3 nucleotides read TGTGCCAGCAGACCAAACTTAGCAACTAATGAAAAACTGTTTTTT.